What follows describes a single TCR beta chain. Which antigen it targets is not known. Per-base qualities were not stored, and no clone one base away is much larger. TCRbeta CDR3 regions were amplified from genomic DNA by means of the immunoSEQ Assay, a bias-controlled multiplex PCR. The study's processing was this. Nucleated cell counts per sample were estimated from amplification of reference gene primers within the assay. To quantify the absolute abundance of each unique TCRbeta CDR3 rearrangement, sequence reads were collapsed and filtered. Productive Simpson clonality was computed per sample as the square root of Simpson's diversity index over productive rearrangements. Drawn from immuneACCESS, this table holds only the in-frame rearrangements with V and J called that TCRdb kept. Clones are partly lost; checked studies trace under half to an unresolved V gene and leave the rest unexplained. V and J calls and clone size come straight from that table; D and trimming were deduced from the DNA. For this sample the table gives nearly 80,000 clones, of which approximately 82% were detected only once. The ten largest clones capture less than 40% of the sample.

Each collaborating institution followed its own protocols to collect whole blood in K2EDTA tubes. For TCRbeta analysis, collaborators shipped samples as frozen whole blood, isolated PBMCs, or DNA extracted from either of those sample types. This specimen comes from a study of blood T cell repertoires in COVID-19 (TCRdb year 2020). Study-level background: The collaborator samples originated in the United States, Italy and Spain and spanned the acute and convalescent phases of COVID-19. The samples were drawn from two sources: the first 160 participants of the ongoing ImmuneRACE study, and 1,000 to 1,500 subjects contributed by 6 global collaborators. Subjects who had been exposed to COVID-19, were actively infected with it, or had recovered from it provided the deeply sampled blood TCRbeta repertoires that made up the dataset. Where available, HLA class I and class II types were taken from metadata supplied by the sample provider and were not determined by assay-based typing. The prospective study material was composed of cDNA or gDNA derived from T cells, B-cell-depleted T cells, or PBMCs. The repertoires were released in a freely available public database meant as a resource for research on the immune response to SARS-CoV-2. A de-identified subject ID, COVID-19 status, age in years and sex were almost always included in the sample metadata.

Results the study describes overall, beyond this receptor: The amount of clinical and demographic metadata varied by source and participant and was provided uncurated.

CDR1 and CDR2, per the germline V gene (reference sequence), are MNHEY and SMNVEV. The CDR3 starts with the cysteine, ends with the phenylalanine, and has 15 residues. CDR3 DNA only is kept here, 45 bases in frame from base 1. V is pruned by 2 bases and J by 0 bases, leaving 2 bases of the junction without a gene match. The chain employs TRBV27 and TRBJ1-2, with 8 bases aligning to TRBD1. Specimen: peripheral blood. The source of this sequence is a woman aged 70-85 years with acute or convalescent COVID-19. For the CDR3, the sequence is CASSLGTGANYGYTF. Read as DNA, the sequence is TGTGCCAGCAGTTTAGGGACAGGCGCTAACTATGGCTACACCTTC.